Below, one T cell receptor beta chain is given with its context. The protocol was immunoSEQ multiplex PCR, while the TCRdb copy is restricted to in-frame clones and leaves out a portion. The repertoire holds fewer than 100,000 clones, with around 90% as singletons. The data were taken from a study of T cell responses to AZD1222 COVID-19 vaccine. Between the trimmed V and J ends, which lost 4 bases and 4 bases, there was a span of 15 bases. The CDR3 runs 15 residues. Germline V CDR1 and CDR2: SGHDT, YYEEEE. The receptor was isolated from an adult who received the AZD1222 COVID-19 vaccine. The chain combines TRBV5-6 with TRBJ1-5; tentatively, D is TRBD1 (6 bases). The sample consisted of peripheral blood, taken 28 days after the second AZD1222 dose. CDR3 sequence: CASSLGDNVNQPQHF. CDR3 DNA: TGTGCCAGCAGCCTGGGGGACAACGTAAATCAGCCCCAGCATTTT. The full variable domain, its missing parts supplied by reference TRBV5-6 and TRBJ1-5, is DAGVTQSPTHLIKTRGQQVTLRCSPKSGHDTVSWYQQALGQGPQFIFQYYEEEERQRGNFPDRFSGHQFPNYSSELNVNALLLGDSALYLCASSLGDNVNQPQHFGDGTRLSIL.